This TCR beta chain was sequenced for a study of shared T cell receptors in the human thymus. Trimming stripped 5 bases from V and 1 base from J, with 17 bases between. Looked up from germline, CDR1 is LNHDA and CDR2 is SQIVND (reference sequence). This CDR3 region has 16 residues. This clone was found once. The data were produced by immunoSEQ multiplex PCR, yet TCRdb's version contains in-frame clones alone and is incomplete. Seen here are about 380,000 clones, about 95% observed once, and the top ten hold roughly 0.021%. This TCR came from a human donor. This chain joins TRBV19 and TRBJ1-1, with TRBD1 as a possible D gene (6 bases). The specimen was thymocytes. CDR3 region: CASSERPDRQNTEAFF. CDR3 in DNA: TGTGCCAGTAGTGAGCGCCCGGACAGACAGAACACTGAAGCTTTCTTT. Filled out from reference TRBV19 and TRBJ1-1, the complete variable domain reads DGGITQSPKYLFRKEGQNVTLSCEQNLNHDAMYWYRQDPGQGLRLIYYSQIVNDFQKGDIAEGYSVSREKKESFPLTVTSAQKNPTAFYLCASSERPDRQNTEAFFGQGTRLTVV.